Listed here are 20 T cell receptor beta chains from one sample, sequenced in a study of blood T cell repertoires in COVID-19. TCRdb keeps only in-frame clones here, not all; method: immunoSEQ multiplex PCR. Seen here are about 250,000 clones, about 88% observed once, and the top ten hold about 2.1%. Specimen: peripheral blood. The origin of the receptors is a woman in her forties who had recovered from COVID-19.

This chain connects TRBV19 to TRBJ1-4; D not certain. The V end lost 6 bases, the J end lost 6 bases, and 11 bases lay between the germline ends. Germline V gene lookup returns CDR1 LNHDA and CDR2 SQIVND (reference sequence). The length of the CDR3 is 13 residues. The CDR3 spells CASRIREDEKLFF. The CDR3 nucleotides are TGTGCCAGTAGGATCCGGGAAGATGAAAAACTGTTTTTT.

The V and J genes are TRBV7-2 and TRBJ2-7; 9 nucleotides align to TRBD1. The V and J ends lost 2 bases and 9 bases, in that order; junction bases with no gene match: 11. The CDR3 is made up of 15 amino acids. Germline CDR1 SGHTA, CDR2 FQGNSA. CDR3 sequence (DNA): TGTGCCAGCAGCTTATCGGGACAGGGAGCCTCTCGGCAGTACTTC. Translation: CASSLSGQGASRQYF.

This clone was seen a few times. The V gene is TRBV15, the J gene TRBJ2-5; possibly TRBD1 for D (6 bases). V lost 7 bases, J lost 2 bases, and 14 bases lay in between. The CDR3 spans 14 residues. Per the germline V gene, CDR1 is LNHNV and CDR2 is YYDKDF (reference sequence). The CDR3 loop reads CATTAYRAQETQYF. CDR3 DNA: TGTGCCACCACCGCCTACAGGGCTCAAGAGACCCAGTACTTC.

The chain is built from TRBV4-2 and TRBJ2-3; 11 bases agree with TRBD2. This CDR3 region has 19 residues. From germline, CDR1 is LGHNA and CDR2 YNFKEQ. The junction had 8 bases not matched to a gene; V was cut back by 0 bases and J by 0 bases. The CDR3 loop is CASSQEQRLAGGSTDTQYF. CDR3 nucleotides: TGTGCCAGCAGCCAAGAGCAAAGGCTAGCGGGGGGCAGCACAGATACGCAGTATTTT.

The V gene is TRBV5-1, the J gene TRBJ1-2, with 10 bases fitting TRBD1. Germline values: CDR1 SGHRS, CDR2 YFSETQ. The CDR3 runs 16 residues. J lost 0 bases, V lost 0 bases, and 2 bases had no gene match. CDR3: CASSLAGQGTNYGYTF. DNA of the CDR3: TGCGCCAGCAGCTTGGCGGGACAGGGGACTAACTATGGCTACACCTTC.

The chain uses TRBV5-1 and TRBJ2-1, with 10 bases aligning to TRBD2. The J segment lost 8 bases and the V segment lost 1 base, leaving 6 bases of the junction unmatched. Germline CDR1 is SGHRS and CDR2 is YFSETQ. CDR3 length: 15 amino acids. The CDR3 spells CASSLLASGSHEQFF. The CDR3 DNA follows: TGCGCCAGCAGCTTGCTGGCTAGCGGGAGCCATGAGCAGTTCTTC.

This chain joins TRBV3-1 (or the pseudogene TRBV3-2) and TRBJ1-2, with TRBD1 identical over 9 bases. The V gene end was trimmed by 0 bases and the J gene end by 2 bases; junction bases not matched to a gene: 10. Germline V lookup: CDR1 LGHDT, CDR2 YNNKEL (reference sequence). There are 18 residues in the CDR3. For the CDR3, the DNA is TGTGCCAGCAGCCAAGAAGGGGGACAGGGCCCCTCCAACTATGGCTACACCTTC. Its protein product is CASSQEGGQGPSNYGYTF.

The CDR3 loop reads CASSLKAGLDSPLHF. The CDR3 bases are TGTGCCAGCAGTCTTAAGGCTGGTCTAGATTCACCCCTCCACTTT. The chain couples TRBV4-2 to TRBJ1-6, with D unresolved. Germline CDR1 is LGHNA and CDR2 is YNFKEQ. Trimming took off 6 bases at V and 8 bases at J, with 17 bases between the two ends. CDR3 length: 15 residues.

This clone appeared a single time. This chain joins TRBV5-1 and TRBJ2-7, with 14 bases fitting TRBD2. Germline V gene sequence: CDR1 SGHRS, CDR2 YFSETQ. CDR3 length equals 15 residues. Trimming removed 4 bases from V and 4 bases from J; junction bases left unmatched: 4. CDR3 nucleotides: TGCGCCAGCAGCCAGACTAGCGGGGGGGCATACGAGCAGTACTTC. Its translation: CASSQTSGGAYEQYF.

V usage is TRBV19 and J usage is TRBJ1-2; 9 bases match TRBD1. Losses at the gene ends were 10 bases for V and 8 bases for J; bases not matched to a gene: 11. Germline assignment: CDR1 LNHDA and CDR2 SQIVND (reference sequence). This CDR3 contains 13 residues. CDR3 bases: TGTGCCACTACAGGGGGCCCCCGGGGAGGCTACACCTTC. Protein sequence: CATTGGPRGGYTF.

In the case of this clone: This same CDR3 is encoded by further DNA sequences in the sample. This sequence joins TRBV18 and TRBJ1-5; TRBD1 might be the D (6 bases). The CDR3 is made up of 14 amino acids. V shed 3 bases and J shed 7 bases, with 13 bases lying between them. The germline V gene has CDR1 KGHSH and CDR2 LQKENI. The chain's CDR3 is CASSPSGGGQPQHF. DNA for the CDR3: TGTGCCAGCTCACCTTCGGGAGGGGGACAGCCCCAGCATTTT.

The chain links TRBV10-3 to TRBJ2-3, with D perhaps TRBD2 (6 bases). Trimming left V 7 bases short and J 1 base short, with 12 bases between. The germline V gene has CDR1 ENHRY and CDR2 SYGVKD. The CDR3 is made up of 14 amino acids. As DNA, the CDR3 is TGTGCCATCAAGGGTCCTAGCGGCACAGATACGCAGTATTTT. Translation gives CAIKGPSGTDTQYF.

The V call is TRBV5-1, the J call TRBJ2-2; tentative D call: TRBD1 (7 bases). Between the trimmed V and J ends, which lost 7 bases and 2 bases, there was a span of 15 bases. CDR1 is SGHRS and CDR2 is YFSETQ in the germline V gene. CDR3 length equals 15 residues. The CDR3 DNA reads TGCGCCAGCGCCCGCGGGACAGTTAACACCGGGGAGCTGTTTTTT. Translating it yields CASARGTVNTGELFF.

The J gene is TRBJ2-1, the V gene TRBV7-3; maybe TRBD2 (5 bases). V was clipped by 3 bases and J by 0 bases, with 12 bases between them. Germline CDR1 and CDR2: SGHTA and FQGTGA. The CDR3 is 16 residues long. The CDR3 nucleotides read TGTGCCAGCAGCTTGGCCAGCGGTGTCTCCTACAATGAGCAGTTCTTC. This sequence encodes CASSLASGVSYNEQFF. Full variable domain (outside the CDR3, taken from reference TRBV7-3 and TRBJ2-1): GAGVSQTPSNKVTEKGKYVELRCDPISGHTALYWYRQSLGQGPEFLIYFQGTGAADDSGLPNDRFFAVRPEGSVSTLKIQRTERGDSAVYLCASSLASGVSYNEQFFGPGTRLTVL.

This clone has only a few counts. The rearrangement links TRBV6-4 to TRBJ2-1; 14 bases line up with TRBD2. Germline lookup yields CDR1 MRHNA and CDR2 SNTAGT. The CDR3 loop spans 15 amino acids. The V and J ends lost 6 bases and 7 bases, in that order; junction bases with no gene match: 5. The CDR3 loop is CASSPTSGGVNEQFF. The DNA of the CDR3 is TGTGCCAGCAGCCCGACTAGCGGGGGGGTTAATGAGCAGTTCTTC.

The rearrangement links TRBV6-6 to TRBJ2-7; possible D gene TRBD2, 5 bases. Looked up from germline, CDR1 is MNHNY and CDR2 is SVGAGI (reference sequence). Between the trimmed V and J ends, which lost 6 bases and 2 bases, there was a span of 14 bases. This CDR3 region has 14 residues. The DNA of the CDR3 is TGTGCCAGCAGGGACGACCTCGGGGCCTACGAGCAGTACTTC. Amino acid sequence: CASRDDLGAYEQYF.

V gene TRBV2 combines with J gene TRBJ2-7; 15 bases line up with TRBD2. Germline-derived CDR1 and CDR2 are SNHLY and FYNNEI. This CDR3 comprises 17 residues. V lost 5 bases, J lost 5 bases, and 10 bases stayed unmatched. The CDR3 DNA follows: TGTGCCAGCAGTACGGGACTAGCGGGAGGACGTGGGAACGAGCAGTACTTC. This codes for CASSTGLAGGRGNEQYF.

The rearrangement joins TRBV7-2 to TRBJ2-5, with 8 bases fitting TRBD1. Germline V CDR1 and CDR2: SGHTA, FQGNSA. This CDR3 has 14 residues. Trimming at V came to 5 bases and at J to 4 bases, leaving 6 bases not matched to a gene. CDR3 loop: CASSLTGVIETQYF. The CDR3 DNA sequence: TGTGCCAGCAGCCTGACAGGGGTAATAGAGACCCAGTACTTC.

The chain couples TRBV2 to TRBJ2-2; 10 bases are shared with TRBD2. After removal of 6 bases from V and 4 bases from J, the junction contained 8 bases not matched to a gene. The CDR3 is 16 amino acids. CDR1 and CDR2 (germline): SNHLY, FYNNEI. The CDR3 DNA is TGTGCCAGCAGCGAAAGCGGGGGGGGCCCCACCGGGGAGCTGTTTTTT. The encoded protein is CASSESGGGPTGELFF.

The chain has TRBV28 and TRBJ2-3; 8 bases fit TRBD1. The CDR3 has 15 amino acids. Per the germline V gene, CDR1 is MDHEN and CDR2 is SYDVKM. With 3 bases clipped from V and 4 bases from J, the junction kept 6 bases outside the gene matches. The CDR3 sequence: CASSFSGGWADTQYF. The CDR3 region has the DNA TGTGCCAGCAGTTTTTCAGGGGGCTGGGCAGATACGCAGTATTTT.